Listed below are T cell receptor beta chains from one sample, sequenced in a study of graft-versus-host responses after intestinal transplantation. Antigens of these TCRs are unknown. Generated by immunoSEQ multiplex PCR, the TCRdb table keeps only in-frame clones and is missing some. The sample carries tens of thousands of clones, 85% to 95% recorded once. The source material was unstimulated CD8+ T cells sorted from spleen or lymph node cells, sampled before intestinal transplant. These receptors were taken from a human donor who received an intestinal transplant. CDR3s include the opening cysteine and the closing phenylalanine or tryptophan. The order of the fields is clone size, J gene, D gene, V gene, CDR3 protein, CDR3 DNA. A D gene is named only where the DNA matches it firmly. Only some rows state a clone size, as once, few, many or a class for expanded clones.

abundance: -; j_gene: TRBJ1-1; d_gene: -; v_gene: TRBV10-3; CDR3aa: CAISEPSVPEAFF; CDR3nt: TGTGCCATCAGTGAGCCGTCCGTTCCTGAAGCTTTCTTT
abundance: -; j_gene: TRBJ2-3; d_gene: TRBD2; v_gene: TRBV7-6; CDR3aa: CASSLAGGSPDTQYF; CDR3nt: TGTGCCAGCAGCTTAGCGGGAGGGAGCCCAGATACGCAGTATTTT
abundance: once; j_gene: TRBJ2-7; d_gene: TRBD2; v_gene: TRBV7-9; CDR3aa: CASSPNSGTQIDEQYF; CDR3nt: TGTGCCAGCAGCCCGAATAGCGGGACCCAAATAGACGAGCAGTACTTC
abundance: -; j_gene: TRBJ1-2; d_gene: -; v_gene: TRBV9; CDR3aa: CASGDGGVNYGYTF; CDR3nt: TGTGCCAGCGGCGACGGGGGTGTTAACTATGGCTACACCTTC
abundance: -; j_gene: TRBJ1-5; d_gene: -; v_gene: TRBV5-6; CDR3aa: CASSLGNQPQHF; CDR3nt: TGTGCCAGCAGCTTAGGGAATCAGCCCCAGCATTTT
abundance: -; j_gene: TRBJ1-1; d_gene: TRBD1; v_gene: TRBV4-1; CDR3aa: CASSQQQGRNTEAFF; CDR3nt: TGCGCCAGCAGCCAGCAACAGGGGAGGAACACTGAAGCTTTCTTT
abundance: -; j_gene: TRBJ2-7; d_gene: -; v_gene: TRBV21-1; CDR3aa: CASSLRSYEQYF; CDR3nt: TGTGCCAGCAGCCTACGCTCCTACGAGCAGTACTTC
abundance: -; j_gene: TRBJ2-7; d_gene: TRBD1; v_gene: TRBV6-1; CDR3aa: CASSEFAGGSYEQYF; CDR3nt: TGTGCCAGCAGTGAATTCGCAGGGGGCTCCTACGAGCAGTACTTC
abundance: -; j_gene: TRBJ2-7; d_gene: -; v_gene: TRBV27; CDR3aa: CASSLSRGHYEQYF; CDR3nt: TGTGCCAGCAGTTTAAGCAGGGGACACTACGAGCAGTACTTC
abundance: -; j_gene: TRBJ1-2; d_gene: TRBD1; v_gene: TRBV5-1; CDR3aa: CASSTGQGADGYTF; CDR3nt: TGCGCCAGCAGCACGGGACAGGGGGCCGATGGCTACACCTTC
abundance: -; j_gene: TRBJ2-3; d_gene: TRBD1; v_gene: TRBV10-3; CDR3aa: CAIRRDRGLTDTQYF; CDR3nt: TGTGCCATCAGGAGGGACAGGGGGCTCACAGATACGCAGTATTTT
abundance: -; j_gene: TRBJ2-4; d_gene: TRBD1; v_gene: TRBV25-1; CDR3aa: CASRGDREYF; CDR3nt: TGTGCCAGCAGGGGGGACAGAGAGTACTTC
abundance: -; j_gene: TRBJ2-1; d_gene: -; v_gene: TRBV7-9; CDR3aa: CASSLLLGPDHNEQFF; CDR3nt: TGTGCCAGCAGCTTACTACTCGGACCTGATCACAATGAGCAGTTCTTC
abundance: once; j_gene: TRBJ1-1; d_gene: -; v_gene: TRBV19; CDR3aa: CASSIRGYTEAFF; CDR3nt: TGTGCCAGTAGTATTCGGGGGTACACTGAAGCTTTCTTT
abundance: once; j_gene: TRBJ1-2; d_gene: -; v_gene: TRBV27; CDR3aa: CASSLSPTGQINYGYTF; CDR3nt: TGTGCCAGCAGTTTATCTCCTACAGGACAGATCAACTATGGCTACACCTTC
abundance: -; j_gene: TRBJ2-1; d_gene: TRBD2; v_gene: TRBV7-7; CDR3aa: CASSFIAGEIDEQFF; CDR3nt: TGTGCCAGCAGCTTCATAGCGGGAGAGATCGATGAGCAGTTCTTC
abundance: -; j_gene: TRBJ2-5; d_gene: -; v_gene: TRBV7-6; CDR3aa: CASSPLEETQYF; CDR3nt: TGTGCCAGCAGCCCGCTGGAGGAGACCCAGTACTTC
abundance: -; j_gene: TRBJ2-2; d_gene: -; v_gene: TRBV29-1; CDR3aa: CSVPLLNETGELFF; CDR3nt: TGCAGCGTTCCCCTTTTGAATGAAACCGGGGAGCTGTTTTTT
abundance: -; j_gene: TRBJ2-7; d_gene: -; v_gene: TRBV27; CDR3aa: CASSSGMLPSYEQYF; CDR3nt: TGTGCCAGCAGCTCGGGGATGCTCCCTTCCTACGAGCAGTACTTC
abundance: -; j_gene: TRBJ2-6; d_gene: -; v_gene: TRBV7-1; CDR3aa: CASSKVRGQSRANVLTF; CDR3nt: TGTGCCAGCAGTAAAGTACGAGGACAAAGTCGGGCCAACGTCCTGACTTTC
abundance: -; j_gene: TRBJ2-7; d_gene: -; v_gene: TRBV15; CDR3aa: CATSSRGGTSYEQYF; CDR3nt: TGTGCCACCAGCTCCAGGGGAGGAACCTCCTACGAGCAGTACTTC
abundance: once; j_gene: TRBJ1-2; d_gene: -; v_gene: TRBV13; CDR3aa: CASSLGEEAKYSYTF; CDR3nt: TGTGCCAGCAGCTTAGGAGAGGAAGCGAAATATAGCTACACCTTC
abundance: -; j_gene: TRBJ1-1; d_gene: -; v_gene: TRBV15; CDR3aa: CATSRENTEAFF; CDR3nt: TGTGCCACCAGCAGAGAGAACACTGAAGCTTTCTTT
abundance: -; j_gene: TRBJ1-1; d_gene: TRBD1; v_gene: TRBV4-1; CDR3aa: CASSQDGGQRLNTEAFF; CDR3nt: TGCGCCAGCAGCCAAGATGGGGGACAGAGATTGAACACTGAAGCTTTCTTT
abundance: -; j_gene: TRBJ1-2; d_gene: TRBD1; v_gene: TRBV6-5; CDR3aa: CASTPGTDYGYTF; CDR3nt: TGTGCCAGCACCCCCGGGACAGACTATGGCTACACCTTC
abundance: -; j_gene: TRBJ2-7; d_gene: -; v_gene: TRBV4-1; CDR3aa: CASSQASGPHEQYF; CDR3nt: TGCGCCAGCAGCCAAGCCTCGGGGCCCCACGAGCAGTACTTC
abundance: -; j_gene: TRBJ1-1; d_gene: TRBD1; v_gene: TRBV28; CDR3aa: CASLVGTGDTEAFF; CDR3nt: TGTGCCAGCCTTGTGGGGACAGGGGACACTGAAGCTTTCTTT
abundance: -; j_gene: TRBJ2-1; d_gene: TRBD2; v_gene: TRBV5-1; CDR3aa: CASSPWTSGSADNEQFF; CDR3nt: TGCGCCAGCAGCCCCTGGACTAGCGGGAGTGCGGACAATGAGCAGTTCTTC
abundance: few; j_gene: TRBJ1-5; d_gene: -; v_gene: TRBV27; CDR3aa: CASSLTGVSNQPQHF; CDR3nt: TGTGCCAGCAGCCTTACCGGGGTCAGCAATCAGCCCCAGCATTTT
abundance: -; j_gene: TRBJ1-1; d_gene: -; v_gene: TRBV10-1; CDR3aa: CASSETGYTEAFF; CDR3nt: TGCGCCAGCAGTGAAACAGGTTACACTGAAGCTTTCTTT
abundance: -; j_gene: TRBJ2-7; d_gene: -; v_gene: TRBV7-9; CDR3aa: CASSFQLPREQYF; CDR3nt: TGTGCCAGCAGCTTTCAACTGCCTCGCGAGCAGTACTTC
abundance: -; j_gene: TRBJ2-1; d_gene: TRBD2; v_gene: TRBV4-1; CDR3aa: CASSQDDLAGNYNEQFF; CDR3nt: TGCGCCAGCAGCCAAGATGACCTAGCGGGAAACTACAATGAGCAGTTCTTC
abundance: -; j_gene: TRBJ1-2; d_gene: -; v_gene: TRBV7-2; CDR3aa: CASSLGQGLGGYTF; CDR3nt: TGTGCCAGCAGCTTAGGGCAGGGGTTGGGTGGCTACACCTTC
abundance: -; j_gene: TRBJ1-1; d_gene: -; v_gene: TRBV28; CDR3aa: CASSPRGVAAEAFF; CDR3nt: TGTGCCAGCAGTCCCAGAGGGGTGGCGGCTGAAGCTTTCTTT
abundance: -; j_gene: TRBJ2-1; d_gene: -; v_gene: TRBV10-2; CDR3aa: CASNYLPTNNEQFF; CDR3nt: TGCGCCAGCAACTACCTACCTACGAACAATGAGCAGTTCTTC
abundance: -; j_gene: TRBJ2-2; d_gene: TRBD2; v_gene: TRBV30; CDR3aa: CAWGLTSGTIGGELFF; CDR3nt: TGTGCCTGGGGACTGACTAGCGGGACTATTGGCGGGGAGCTGTTTTTT
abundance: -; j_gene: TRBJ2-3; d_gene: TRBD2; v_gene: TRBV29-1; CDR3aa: CSVEVWSSGITDTQYF; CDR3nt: TGCAGCGTTGAAGTTTGGTCTAGCGGGATTACAGATACGCAGTATTTT
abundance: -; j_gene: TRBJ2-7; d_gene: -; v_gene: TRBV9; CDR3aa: CASSVGGSLNEQYF; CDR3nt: TGTGCCAGCAGCGTAGGGGGGAGCCTAAACGAGCAGTACTTC
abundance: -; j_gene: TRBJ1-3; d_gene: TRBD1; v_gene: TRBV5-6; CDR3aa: CASSSGTGGPNTIYF; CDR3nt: TGTGCCAGCAGCTCCGGGACAGGGGGCCCAAACACCATATATTTT
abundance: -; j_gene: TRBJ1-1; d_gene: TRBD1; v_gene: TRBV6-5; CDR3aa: CASSQWDRGNTEAFF; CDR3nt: TGTGCCAGCAGTCAGTGGGACAGGGGGAACACTGAAGCTTTCTTT
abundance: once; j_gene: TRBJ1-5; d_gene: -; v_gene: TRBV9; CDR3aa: CASSVGGNGNQPQHF; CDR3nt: TGTGCCAGCAGCGTAGGAGGGAATGGCAATCAGCCCCAGCATTTT
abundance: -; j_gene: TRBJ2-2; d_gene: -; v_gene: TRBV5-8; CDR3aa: CASSWGTGELFF; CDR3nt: TGTGCCAGCAGCTGGGGCACCGGGGAGCTGTTTTTT
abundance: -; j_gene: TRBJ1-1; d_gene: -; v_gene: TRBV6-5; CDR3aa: CASSYSNGGTTEAFF; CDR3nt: TGTGCCAGCAGTTACTCGAACGGGGGGACGACTGAAGCTTTCTTT
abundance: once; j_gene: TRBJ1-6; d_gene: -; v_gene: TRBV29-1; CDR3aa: CSVAIPGVGSPLHF; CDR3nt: TGCAGCGTTGCGATCCCTGGAGTAGGTTCACCCCTCCACTTT
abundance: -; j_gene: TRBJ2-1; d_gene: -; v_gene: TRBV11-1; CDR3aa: CASSFGGGGGEQFF; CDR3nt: TGTGCCAGCAGCTTTGGCGGAGGTGGTGGTGAGCAGTTCTTC
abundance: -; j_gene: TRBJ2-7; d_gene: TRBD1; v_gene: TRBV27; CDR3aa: CASSWTGPSSMYEQYF; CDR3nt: TGTGCCAGCAGTTGGACAGGGCCTTCGAGTATGTACGAGCAGTACTTC
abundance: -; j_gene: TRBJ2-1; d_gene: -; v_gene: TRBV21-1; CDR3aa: CASSTGGTSGRAIDNEQFF; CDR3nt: TGTGCCAGCAGCACAGGAGGGACTAGCGGGAGGGCCATTGATAATGAGCAGTTCTTC